The present TCR beta chain was sequenced within a study of blood T cell repertoires in COVID-19. Study context: Samples taken during acute and convalescent COVID-19 were collected in the United States, Italy and Spain. Sample material is recorded as cDNA or gDNA derived from T cells, B-cell-depleted T cells, or PBMCs.

The length of the CDR3 is 14 residues. The V segment lost 4 bases and the J segment 4 bases; nucleotides outside the gene matches: 4. Germline CDR1 and CDR2: SGDLS and YYNGEE. Sequencing was performed with immunoSEQ multiplex PCR; in TCRdb, only in-frame clones are kept and a portion is missing. The table lists 150,000 to 200,000 clones, around 85% of them singletons, with more than 5% in the top ten. The sequenced sample consisted of peripheral blood. The source of this sequence is a human donor in a cohort sampled during active COVID-19. The chain links TRBV9 to TRBJ2-3; 9 bases match TRBD1. CDR3 coding DNA: TGTGCCAGCAGCCCTCGGACAGGGGCAGATACGCAGTATTTT. The encoded protein is CASSPRTGADTQYF.